The subject of this entry is one T cell receptor beta chain. As handled by the study authors: Quantification of nucleated cells was approximated via reference gene primer amplification. TCRdb's copy holds only in-frame clones and misses some; the assay was immunoSEQ multiplex PCR. Clonal size and the V and J genes are those of that table, whereas D and trimming came from the DNA. Found here are 250,000 or so clones, 83% of them singletons; the top ten hold approximately 5.7%. Germline values: CDR1 SGHTA, CDR2 FQGNSA. V was shortened by 5 bases and J by 0 bases, with 5 bases between the two germline ends. The CDR3 sequence is 12 residues long. This sample stems from a study of blood T cell repertoires in COVID-19. Study summary: Acute and convalescent COVID-19 samples came from the United States, Italy and Spain. From T cells, B-cell-depleted T cells, or PBMCs came the material, which was cDNA or gDNA.

The clonotype was recovered from a human donor in a cohort sampled during active COVID-19. The sequencing input was peripheral blood. The V call is TRBV7-2, the J call TRBJ2-7, with D hard to call. The CDR3 protein is CASSPLSYEQYF. Here the CDR3 DNA reads TGTGCCAGCAGCCCCCTCTCCTACGAGCAGTACTTC. Combining the CDR3 with reference TRBV7-2 and TRBJ2-7 gives the whole variable domain GAGVSQSPSNKVTEKGKDVELRCDPISGHTALYWYRQSLGQGLEFLIYFQGNSAPDKSGLPSDRFSAERTGGSVSTLTIQRTQQEDSAVYLCASSPLSYEQYFGPGTRLTVT.